Detailed here is one TCR beta chain. The antigen is not known. V lost 5 bases and J lost 4, with 18 bases in between. Per the germline V gene, CDR1 is SGHAT and CDR2 is FQNNGV. This CDR3 comprises 15 residues. The source of the sample is a study of regulatory T cells in long-lasting Graves disease. iRepertoire HTBI primers and Arm-PCR of CDR3 regions built TCR beta libraries. MiXCR was run by TCRdb on the multiplex PCR reads, yielding one entry per CDR3 protein. The sample includes 300,000 to 500,000 distinct CDR3 sequences, around 21% of them seen just once. Whole-study findings and limits: TCR diversity was lower in persistent Graves' patients (versus newly diagnosed ones). Newly diagnosed patients shared approximately 1,000 public clonotypes; persistent patients shared some 2,700.

The time point is: persistent/refractory GD, antithyroid drugs over 5 years with positive TRAb. PBMCs were the source of the RNA used for TCR sequencing. It was American Thyroid Association guidelines that determined Graves' disease diagnosis. The specimen comprised peripheral blood mononuclear cells (PBMCs), sampled when the disease was refractory, from a patient treated with antithyroid drugs. The chain has TRBV11-2 and TRBJ2-7; tentatively, D is TRBD1 (7 bases). This sequence was found in a female donor with Graves disease. CDR3 nucleotide sequence: TGTGCCAGCAGCGTAGGGGGCGGGAAAGGGTACGAGCAGTACTTC. It yields the protein CASSVGGGKGYEQYF.